This T cell receptor (beta chain) was documented in a study of blood T cell repertoires in COVID-19. This CDR3 contains 20 residues. V lost 0 bases and J lost 2; bases outside the gene matches: 12. Germline CDR1 reads SGHNT; CDR2 reads YENEEA. Libraries were prepared by immunoSEQ multiplex PCR; TCRdb keeps only in-frame clonotypes and omits some of them. In the table there are 150,000 to 200,000 clones, about 88% of which are singletons. The J gene is TRBJ1-5, the V gene TRBV11-3; 11 bases line up with TRBD1. What was sequenced was peripheral blood. The sequence came from a man in his fifties or sixties who had recovered from COVID-19. The CDR3 region has the DNA TGTGCCAGCAGCTTAGATCGGTGGACAGGGGGCGAAGGGGGCAATCAGCCCCAGCATTTT. Protein sequence: CASSLDRWTGGEGGNQPQHF.